This T cell receptor (beta chain) was obtained from a study of blood T cell repertoires in COVID-19. The wider study: Samples taken during acute and convalescent COVID-19 were collected in the United States, Italy and Spain.

Per germline, CDR1 SGHRS and CDR2 YFSETQ. This CDR3 has 16 residues. J gave up 1 base and V 0 bases, and 0 bases lay outside the gene matches. Measured with immunoSEQ multiplex PCR; TCRdb has only the in-frame clones, and not every one. This sample yields under 300,000 clones, of which more than 80% are seen a single time; roughly 3.6% belongs to the top ten. Sequenced input: peripheral blood. V and J are TRBV5-1 and TRBJ2-3; TRBD2 matches 12 bases. The TCR was taken from a woman aged 40 to 49 with acute or convalescent COVID-19. CDR3 loop: CASSLGLAGGTDTQYF. The DNA of the CDR3 is TGCGCCAGCAGCTTGGGACTAGCGGGGGGCACAGATACGCAGTATTTT.